This T cell receptor (beta chain) was sequenced in a study of blood T cells in healthy people across ages. Germline assignment: CDR1 SGHRS and CDR2 YFSETQ. The length of the CDR3 is 15 residues. This clonotype was seen more than once but under ten times. Mismatch with germline at one junction end may stem from a read error. It was with a sample-barcoded 5' primer and a J-beta primer mix that a second PCR of roughly 7 to 12 cycles was run. Every cDNA molecule carried a tag from a template-switch adaptor bearing 12 random nucleotides. TCRdb redid the calling of the 5' RACE reads with MiXCR, one entry per CDR3 protein. This sample has some 890,000 distinct CDR3 sequences, with 25% to 35% found just once. It was approximately 10 milliliters of peripheral blood that were drawn from each donor. The same data also contributed to another study, on T cells of mothers and their children. According to that study: Sequencing got over 9.5 million TCR beta CDR3 reads from each mother and roughly 3 million from each child. Slightly higher, non-significant overlap characterized related mother-child pairs relative to unrelated pairs.

The chain is built from TRBV5-1 and TRBJ2-4; no clear D. The sample was blood. This clonotype was obtained from a middle-aged woman in good health. CDR3 in amino acids: CASSLDGIAKTIQYF. CDR3 nucleotide sequence: TGCGCCAGCAGTTTAGACGGAATAGCCAAAACCATTCAGTACTTC. Full variable domain (rest looked up from reference TRBV5-1 and TRBJ2-4): KAGVTQTPRYLIKTRGQQVTLSCSPISGHRSVSWYQQTPGQGLQFLFEYFSETQRNKGNFPGRFSGRQFSNSRSEMNVSTLELGDSALYLCASSLDGIAKTIQYFGAGTRLSVL.